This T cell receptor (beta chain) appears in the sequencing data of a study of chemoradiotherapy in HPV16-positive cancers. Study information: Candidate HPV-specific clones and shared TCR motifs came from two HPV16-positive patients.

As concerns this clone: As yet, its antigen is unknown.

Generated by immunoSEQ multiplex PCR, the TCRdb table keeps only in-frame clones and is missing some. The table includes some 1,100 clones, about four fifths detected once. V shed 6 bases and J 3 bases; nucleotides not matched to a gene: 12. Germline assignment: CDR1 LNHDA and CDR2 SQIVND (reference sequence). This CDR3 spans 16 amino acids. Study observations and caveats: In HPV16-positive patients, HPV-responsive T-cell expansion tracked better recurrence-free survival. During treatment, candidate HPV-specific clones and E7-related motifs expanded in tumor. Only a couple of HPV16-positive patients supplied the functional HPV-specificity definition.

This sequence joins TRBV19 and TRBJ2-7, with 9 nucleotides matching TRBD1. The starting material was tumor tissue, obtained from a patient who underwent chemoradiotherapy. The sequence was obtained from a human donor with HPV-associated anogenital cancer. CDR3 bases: TGTGCCAGTAGCTTACAGGGGGCGCGGAGTTTCTACGAGCAGTACTTC. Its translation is CASSLQGARSFYEQYF. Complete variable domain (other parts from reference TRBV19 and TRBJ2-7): DGGITQSPKYLFRKEGQNVTLSCEQNLNHDAMYWYRQDPGQGLRLIYYSQIVNDFQKGDIAEGYSVSREKKESFPLTVTSAQKNPTAFYLCASSLQGARSFYEQYFGPGTRLTVT.